The 23 T cell receptor beta chains below all came from one sample that was sequenced in a study of OX40 agonist ivuxolimab in advanced cancers. Clones were read by immunoSEQ multiplex PCR, and TCRdb kept only the in-frame ones, dropping some. There are about 80,000 clones in the sample; 70% to 90% occur only once, and approximately 13% lies in the top ten. Sequenced here: CD4+ or CD8+ T cells sorted from blood, sampled in a trial of the OX40 agonist ivuxolimab. These receptors all come from an adult with an advanced solid tumor such as melanoma, head and neck, liver or kidney cancer.

The chain's CDR3 is CASSDGHKETQYF. The DNA of the CDR3 is TGTGCCAGCAGCGACGGCCATAAAGAGACCCAGTACTTC. The rearrangement uses TRBV7-3 and TRBJ2-5; D is uncertain. This CDR3 has 13 amino acids. Per germline, CDR1 SGHTA and CDR2 FQGTGA. Deletions cut 5 bases from V and 3 bases from J, with 10 bases between.

In its sample, this clone was seen once. The chain uses TRBV5-1 and TRBJ2-5; 11 bases are a match to TRBD2. The V gene end was trimmed by 1 base and the J gene end by 5 bases; junction bases not matched to a gene: 28. The CDR3 is 23 amino acids. Germline CDR1 is SGHRS and CDR2 is YFSETQ. The DNA of the CDR3 is TGCGCCAGCAGCTTGCCGACCCCGTACGTAAGACTCTATAGCGGGAGGGCCGGTGAGACCCAGTACTTC. Its protein is CASSLPTPYVRLYSGRAGETQYF.

This chain joins TRBV4-2 and TRBJ2-1, with 11 bases that match TRBD2. The CDR3 spans 15 residues. Germline loops: CDR1 LGHNA, CDR2 YNFKEQ. Trimming cost V 5 bases and J 5 bases; bases outside gene matches: 5. CDR3 DNA: TGTGCCAGCAGCTTAACTAGCGGGAGTCACAATGAGCAGTTCTTC. Translation: CASSLTSGSHNEQFF.

This rearrangement joins TRBV6-5 to TRBJ2-7; 9 bases map to TRBD2. The CDR3 runs to 13 residues. Germline-derived CDR1 and CDR2 are MNHEY and SVGAGI. V lost 7 bases, J lost 3 bases, and 4 bases stayed unmatched. DNA for the CDR3: TGTGCCAGCAACCCTAGCGGGATCTACGAGCAGTACTTC. Its protein product is CASNPSGIYEQYF.

V is TRBV11-2 and J is TRBJ2-7, with D perhaps matching TRBD1 (6 bases). The CDR3 length is 14 residues. CDR1 and CDR2 from the germline V gene are SGHAT and FQNNGV. Trimming removed 3 bases from V and 4 bases from J, with 13 bases in between. The CDR3 region has the DNA TGTGCCAGCAGCTTCACCGGACAGCAGTACGAGCAGTACTTC. Its protein is CASSFTGQQYEQYF.

V gene TRBV13 combines with J gene TRBJ2-7; 12 positions match TRBD2. The CDR3 runs 19 residues. J lost 3 bases, V lost 5 bases, and 17 bases had no gene match. Germline V gene data show CDR1 as PRHDT and CDR2 as FYEKMQ (reference sequence). CDR3 amino acids: CASSDSSGTSGPTIYEQYF. The CDR3 DNA is TGTGCCAGCAGCGATTCCTCCGGGACTAGCGGGCCTACTATCTACGAGCAGTACTTC.

This clone came up once. V gene TRBV19 combines with J gene TRBJ2-7; perhaps TRBD1 as D (6 bases). Trimming left V 0 bases short and J 1 base short, with 10 bases between. The CDR3 spans 15 residues. Germline lookup yields CDR1 LNHDA and CDR2 SQIVND (reference sequence). The CDR3 sequence: CASSIEETGSYEQYF. CDR3 bases: TGTGCCAGTAGTATAGAGGAGACAGGTTCCTACGAGCAGTACTTC.

The chain carries TRBV2 and TRBJ1-1; D ambiguous. The CDR3 has 12 residues. Germline CDR1 reads SNHLY; CDR2 reads FYNNEI. Trimming shortened V by 5 bases and J by 2 bases, and 6 bases separated the two germline ends. CDR3 region: CASSLYNTEAFF. CDR3 nucleotide sequence: TGTGCCAGCAGTCTTTATAACACTGAAGCTTTCTTT.

V is TRBV4-1 and J is TRBJ2-7; D remains ambiguous. Germline V CDR1 and CDR2: MGHRA, YSYEKL. The CDR3 spans 13 residues. Between the trimmed V and J ends, which lost 0 bases and 4 bases, there was a span of 7 bases. This CDR3 reads CASSQEGGYEQYF. The CDR3, as DNA: TGCGCCAGCAGCCAAGAGGGTGGTTACGAGCAGTACTTC.

V is TRBV19 and J is TRBJ2-1; TRBD2 matches 10 bases. Germline lookup yields CDR1 LNHDA and CDR2 SQIVND (reference sequence). The J segment lost 9 bases and the V segment lost 6 bases, leaving 11 bases of the junction unmatched. The CDR3 loop spans 15 amino acids. The CDR3 DNA reads as TGTGCCAGTAGGCCAAGCGGGAGGGGTCTTGGTGAGCAGTTCTTC. This translates into CASRPSGRGLGEQFF. The full variable domain, with the rest looked up from reference TRBV19 and TRBJ2-1, is DGGITQSPKYLFRKEGQNVTLSCEQNLNHDAMYWYRQDPGQGLRLIYYSQIVNDFQKGDIAEGYSVSREKKESFPLTVTSAQKNPTAFYLCASRPSGRGLGEQFFGPGTRLTVL.

The chain combines TRBV9 with TRBJ1-5; D possibly corresponds to TRBD1 (5 bases). There are 15 residues in the CDR3. The germline V gene encodes CDR1 SGDLS and CDR2 YYNGEE. Trimming took 2 bases from V and 7 from J, leaving 16 bases between them. CDR3 in DNA: TGTGCCAGCAGCGTTGGTTTGGGGCCAGGCCAGCCCCAGCATTTT. As protein: CASSVGLGPGQPQHF.

V is TRBV30 and J is TRBJ2-5; D unresolved. V gave up 0 bases and J gave up 5 bases, with 4 bases separating them. Germline lookup yields CDR1 GTSNPN and CDR2 SVGIG (reference sequence). The CDR3 covers 11 residues. CDR3 sequence (DNA): TGTGCCTGGAGTGTCTCTGAGACCCAGTACTTC. Translating it yields CAWSVSETQYF.

V gene TRBV18 combines with J gene TRBJ2-5; 12 positions agree with TRBD2. The J call may be wrong; the DNA end is better matched by TRBJ2-7. The CDR3 runs 15 residues. Germline CDR1 reads KGHSH; CDR2 reads LQKENI. The CDR3 nucleotides read TGTGCCAGCTCACTGACTAGCGGGAGCCCCTACGAGCAGTACTTC. Translating gives CASSLTSGSPYEQYF.

This chain connects TRBV7-8 to TRBJ2-4; D tentatively fits TRBD1 or TRBD2 (6 bases each). CDR3 size: 16 residues. Germline CDR1 is SGHVS and CDR2 is FQNEAQ. Trimming removed 1 base from V and 4 bases from J, with 14 bases in between. In DNA form, the CDR3 reads TGTGCCAGCAGCTTAGAGGCTGTAGGGGGGAAAAACATTCAGTACTTC. Translated, it gives CASSLEAVGGKNIQYF.

The rearrangement uses TRBV5-6 and TRBJ1-4; D unresolved. V lost 4 bases and J lost 8, with 18 bases in between. The CDR3 loop spans 15 amino acids. Per the germline V gene, CDR1 is SGHDT and CDR2 is YYEEEE. In DNA form, the CDR3 reads TGTGCCAGCAGCCTCCCGGGCCCTGAGAGGGAAAAACTGTTTTTT. Protein product: CASSLPGPEREKLFF.

The chain joins TRBV6-4 to TRBJ2-2; either TRBD1 or TRBD2 may supply D (6 bases each). V was clipped by 0 bases and J by 6 bases, with 8 bases between them. Germline CDR1 MRHNA, CDR2 SNTAGT. The CDR3 consists of 14 residues. In DNA form, the CDR3 reads TGTGCCAGCAGTGACTCGGAGGGGGCCGGGGAGCTGTTTTTT. Amino acid sequence: CASSDSEGAGELFF.

The rearrangement joins TRBV5-4 to TRBJ1-1; tentatively, D is TRBD1 (6 bases). Trimming removed 1 base at V and 4 bases at J, with 11 bases between. Germline lookup yields CDR1 SGHNT and CDR2 YYREEE (reference sequence). The CDR3 extends over 14 amino acids. The CDR3 reads CASSLTTGFTEAFF. The CDR3 DNA is TGTGCCAGCAGCTTGACAACAGGGTTCACTGAAGCTTTCTTT.

CDR3 in amino acids: CASSIRVYEQYF. The CDR3 DNA reads TGTGCCAGCAGCATCAGGGTCTACGAGCAGTACTTC. The chain is built from TRBV28 and TRBJ2-5; possible D gene TRBD1, 5 bases. The J call may not be correct, given that the DNA end is closer to TRBJ2-7. Per the germline V gene, CDR1 is MDHEN and CDR2 is SYDVKM. CDR3 length equals 12 residues.

J is TRBJ1-2 and V is TRBV6-1; D ambiguous. Germline V gene lookup returns CDR1 MNHNS and CDR2 SASEGT. V was trimmed by 5 bases and J by 2 bases, leaving 12 bases between them. This CDR3 is 14 amino acids long. CDR3 sequence (DNA): TGTGCCAGCAGTTCTGGTGACACCAACTATGGCTACACCTTC. This sequence encodes CASSSGDTNYGYTF.

This clone has just one count. V gene TRBV9 combines with J gene TRBJ1-1, with D perhaps TRBD1 (6 bases). Germline lookup yields CDR1 SGDLS and CDR2 YYNGEE. V gave up 4 bases and J gave up 0 bases, with 10 bases separating them. CDR3 length: 14 residues. The CDR3 nucleotides are TGTGCCAGCAGCACCCGGACAGTGAACACTGAAGCTTTCTTT. Translation gives CASSTRTVNTEAFF.

The chain recombines TRBV28 with TRBJ1-2, with D unclear. V was clipped by 7 bases and J by 0 bases, with 15 bases between them. The CDR3 extends over 15 amino acids. CDR1 and CDR2 from the germline V gene are MDHEN and SYDVKM. The CDR3 protein is CASTHDSRANYGYTF. Written as DNA, the CDR3 is TGTGCCAGCACCCATGACTCTCGAGCTAACTATGGCTACACCTTC.

This chain joins TRBV12-5 and TRBJ2-2; 13 bases are a match to TRBD2. Germline CDR1 is LGHNT and CDR2 is FRNRAP. The CDR3 has 18 residues. V lost 1 base and J lost 7; bases outside the gene matches: 9. The CDR3 nucleotides are TGTGCTAGTGGTTTGGGTATACTAGCGGGAGGGCCAATCGGGGAGCTGTTTTTT. It translates to CASGLGILAGGPIGELFF.

The chain uses TRBV7-9 and TRBJ1-6, with a tentative D call TRBD1 (6 bases). The germline V and J ends were trimmed by 1 base and 8 bases, with 6 bases remaining between them. Germline-derived CDR1 and CDR2 are SEHNR and FQNEAQ (reference sequence). CDR3 size: 13 residues. The CDR3 protein is CASSLEGDSPLHF. CDR3 coding DNA: TGTGCCAGCAGCTTAGAGGGGGATTCACCCCTCCACTTT.